The 14 T cell receptor beta chains presented below share a single source sample, sequenced in a study of glioma-infiltrating T cells. Using RNA template, CDR3s of TCR alpha and beta were amplified with iRepertoire arm-PCR. TCRdb passed the multiplex PCR reads through MiXCR, listing each CDR3 protein once. The table records over 100,000 distinct CDR3 sequences, less than 30% of them present only once. The material sequenced was glioma tissue, nonneoplastic brain tissue, or PBMCs (not recorded which). These receptors all come from a human donor with low-grade glioma or glioblastoma, undergoing nonglioma brain surgery, or in good health (not recorded which).

This clonotype was seen a handful of times. The rearrangement joins TRBV14 to TRBJ2-7; TRBD2 agrees at 8 bases. After removal of 1 base from V and 3 bases from J, the junction contained 5 bases not matched to a gene. CDR1 SGHDN and CDR2 FVKESK come from the germline V gene. This CDR3 contains 15 residues. The CDR3 reads CASSQGGGTFYEQYF. The CDR3 region has the DNA TGTGCCAGCAGCCAAGGCGGGGGGACATTCTACGAGCAGTACTTC.

This rearrangement joins TRBV6-2 or TRBV6-3 to TRBJ2-1, with 15 positions matching TRBD2. The CDR3 has 15 residues. Germline V gene sequence: CDR1 MNHEY, CDR2 SVGEGT. The CDR3 DNA reads TGTACAAGCACCGGACTAGCGGGAGGGTACAATGAGCAGTTCTTC. Translating gives CTSTGLAGGYNEQFF.

The V gene is TRBV29-1, the J gene TRBJ2-1, with 12 nucleotides matching TRBD2. The germline gives CDR1 SQVTM, CDR2 ANQGSEA. This CDR3 has 21 amino acids. The V and J ends lost 5 bases and 0 bases, in that order; junction bases with no gene match: 20. CDR3 loop: CSVPQGALGLAGLSSYNEQFF. CDR3 coding DNA: TGCAGCGTTCCACAGGGGGCCCTAGGACTAGCGGGGCTAAGCTCCTACAATGAGCAGTTCTTC.

This clonotype was counted at least ten times. The chain carries TRBV4-1 and TRBJ2-1; D not resolved. CDR1 is MGHRA and CDR2 is YSYEKL in the germline V gene. The V gene lost 3 bases and the J gene lost 7 bases, with 4 bases spanning the gap. The CDR3 covers 11 residues. CDR3 DNA: TGCGCCAGCAGCCACTATAATGAGCAGTTCTTC. Its translation: CASSHYNEQFF.

This clonotype was seen ten or more times. V is TRBV10-2 and J is TRBJ1-5; D ambiguous. CDR3 length: 15 amino acids. Germline-derived CDR1 and CDR2 are WSHSY and SAAADI. V was cut by 2 bases and J by 3 bases, with 11 bases left in between. This chain's CDR3 is CASSELWANNQPQHF. The CDR3 nucleotides read TGCGCCAGCAGTGAGCTTTGGGCGAACAATCAGCCCCAGCATTTT.

This clonotype was observed at least ten times. V gene TRBV5-4 combines with J gene TRBJ1-3; D is unclear. CDR3 length: 15 amino acids. Trimming took 1 base from V and 0 from J, leaving 8 bases between them. In germline, CDR1 is SGHNT, CDR2 YYREEE (reference sequence). CDR3 sequence reads: CASSLWSSSGNTIYF. The CDR3 region has the DNA TGTGCCAGCAGCTTGTGGTCGAGCTCTGGAAACACCATATATTTT.

This clonotype was detected ten times or more. V is TRBV6-5 and J is TRBJ2-7; TRBD1 matches at 8 bases. The V segment lost 2 bases and the J segment 4 bases; nucleotides outside the gene matches: 7. Germline V lookup: CDR1 MNHEY, CDR2 SVGAGI. The CDR3 runs 15 residues. The CDR3 here is CASSYPGQVPYEQYF. Here the CDR3 DNA reads TGTGCCAGCAGTTACCCGGGACAGGTCCCTTACGAGCAGTACTTC.

This clonotype was counted at least ten times. This could be a read error, since a much larger clone is one nucleotide away. Because the CDR3 is missing its conserved closing phenylalanine or tryptophan, this is likely a read error. The chain is built from TRBV25-1 and TRBJ1-1, with TRBD1 as a possible D gene (5 bases). V lost 3 bases and J 3 bases, leaving 11 bases between the germline ends. Germline loops: CDR1 MGHDK, CDR2 SYGVNS. The CDR3 covers 14 residues. As DNA, the CDR3 is TGTGCCAGCAGTGATACTCTGGGGGACACTGAAGCTTTCTCT. It yields the protein CASSDTLGDTEAFS.

The V gene is TRBV9, the J gene TRBJ2-3; D not certain. V was clipped by 1 base and J by 5 bases, with 8 bases between them. This CDR3 is built from 13 residues. Germline V gene lookup returns CDR1 SGDLS and CDR2 YYNGEE. CDR3: CASSVNPGDTQYF. The CDR3 bases are TGTGCCAGCAGCGTAAACCCGGGAGATACGCAGTATTTT.

To note about this clonotype: A single base separates this from a much larger clone, so it may be a read error. The CDR3 region is CASSPAAEGGELFF. CDR3 coding DNA: TGTGCCAGCAGTCCAGCAGCGGAGGGCGGGGAGCTGTTTTTT. The chain joins TRBV2 to TRBJ2-2, with TRBD2 as a possible D gene (6 bases). With 5 bases removed from V and 7 bases from J, the gap between germline ends came to 14 bases. The CDR3 is made up of 14 amino acids. Per the germline V gene, CDR1 is SNHLY and CDR2 is FYNNEI. Complete variable domain (other parts from reference TRBV2 and TRBJ2-2): EPEVTQTPSHQVTQMGQEVILRCVPISNHLYFYWYRQILGQKVEFLVSFYNNEISEKSEIFDDQFSVERPDGSNFTLKIRSTKLEDSAMYFCASSPAAEGGELFFGEGSRLTVL.

A remark on this clonotype: A much larger clone differs by one base, so this may be a read error. The V gene is TRBV7-9, the J gene TRBJ2-1; TRBD2 is a possible D gene (5 bases). This CDR3 is built from 14 residues. The ends were cut back, 5 bases at V and 8 bases at J, with 16 bases in the middle. Germline V gene sequence: CDR1 SEHNR, CDR2 FQNEAQ (reference sequence). The CDR3 nucleotides are TGTGCCAGCAGCCTGAGGACTTTATACGATGAGCAGTTCTTC. This codes for CASSLRTLYDEQFF.

This clonotype was picked up many times. The genes are TRBV6-2 or TRBV6-3 and TRBJ1-5; D not resolved. The CDR3 has 14 residues. Germline V gene lookup returns CDR1 MNHEY and CDR2 SVGEGT. V was cut by 2 bases and J by 0 bases, with 5 bases left in between. CDR3 sequence (DNA): TGTGCCAGCAGTTACCGGGTTAGCAATCAGCCCCAGCATTTT. This translates into CASSYRVSNQPQHF.

This clonotype was observed many times. V gene TRBV4-3 combines with J gene TRBJ2-5; unclear D gene. This CDR3 is 14 amino acids long. Germline CDR1 is LGHNA and CDR2 is YSLEER. Trimming pared 1 base from V and 0 bases from J, leaving 6 bases between. For the CDR3, the DNA is TGCGCCAGCAGCCAAGGGCGGAACCAAGAGACCCAGTACTTC. Amino acid sequence: CASSQGRNQETQYF.

This clonotype was counted many times. This chain uses TRBV7-2 with TRBJ1-4; D remains unclear. Germline-derived CDR1 and CDR2 are SGHTA and FQGNSA. This CDR3 is built from 14 residues. The V end lost 3 bases, the J end lost 8 bases, and 13 bases lay between the germline ends. The CDR3 loop reads CASSFKQGGEKLFF. The CDR3 DNA reads as TGTGCCAGCAGCTTCAAGCAAGGAGGGGAAAAACTGTTTTTT.